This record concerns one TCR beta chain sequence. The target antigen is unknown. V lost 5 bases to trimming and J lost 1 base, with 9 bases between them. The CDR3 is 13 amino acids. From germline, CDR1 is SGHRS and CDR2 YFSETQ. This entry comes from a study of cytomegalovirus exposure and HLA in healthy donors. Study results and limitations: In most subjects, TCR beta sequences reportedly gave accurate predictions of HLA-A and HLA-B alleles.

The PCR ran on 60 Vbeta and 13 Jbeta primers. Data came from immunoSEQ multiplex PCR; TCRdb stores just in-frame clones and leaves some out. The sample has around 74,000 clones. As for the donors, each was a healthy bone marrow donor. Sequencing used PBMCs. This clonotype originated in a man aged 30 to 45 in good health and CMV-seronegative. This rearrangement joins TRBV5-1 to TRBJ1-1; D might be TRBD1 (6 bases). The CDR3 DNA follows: TGCGCCAGCAGGGGACAACCGAACACTGAAGCTTTCTTT. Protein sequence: CASRGQPNTEAFF.